Listed here are 30 T cell receptor beta chains from one sample, sequenced in a study of blood T cell repertoires in COVID-19. Sequenced by immunoSEQ multiplex PCR; TCRdb stores in-frame clones only, minus some. Of about 280,000 clones listed, less than 85% are singletons. Material: PBMCs or T cells enriched from blood (not recorded which). The receptors derive from a woman aged 45-65 years who had recovered from COVID-19.

The rearrangement links TRBV6-2 or TRBV6-3 to TRBJ1-5, with a possible D match to TRBD1 (5 bases). CDR1 is MNHEY, CDR2 SVGEGT, per germline. This CDR3 has 17 residues. V dropped 2 bases and J dropped 0 bases, with 14 bases sitting between them. The CDR3 sequence: CASSYGEGRLSNQPQHF. In nucleotides, the CDR3 is TGTGCCAGCAGTTACGGGGAGGGACGTCTTAGCAATCAGCCCCAGCATTTT.

The chain has TRBV18 and TRBJ2-3; weak D call: TRBD2 (5 bases). Trimming stripped 6 bases from V and 0 bases from J, with 19 bases between. Germline V lookup: CDR1 KGHSH, CDR2 LQKENI. CDR3 length: 17 amino acids. CDR3: CASSPDGLIPSTDTQYF. The CDR3 DNA reads as TGTGCCAGCTCTCCCGACGGACTGATCCCTAGCACAGATACGCAGTATTTT.

The V call is TRBV7-9, the J call TRBJ2-3; 10 nucleotides match TRBD2. CDR1 and CDR2 (germline): SEHNR, FQNEAQ (reference sequence). The J segment lost 4 bases and the V segment lost 2 bases, leaving 9 bases of the junction unmatched. CDR3 length equals 17 residues. The CDR3: CASSLRGGTSVPDTQYF. The CDR3 nucleotides read TGTGCCAGCAGCTTAAGAGGGGGGACTAGCGTTCCAGATACGCAGTATTTT.

The rearrangement uses TRBV6-2 or TRBV6-3 and TRBJ1-6; TRBD1 is a possible D gene (6 bases). V lost 5 bases, J lost 6 bases, and 17 bases lay in between. Germline CDR1 and CDR2: MNHEY and SVGEGT. The CDR3 consists of 16 residues. CDR3 amino acids: CASSPRTALTNSPLHF. The CDR3 region has the DNA TGTGCCAGCAGTCCCCGGACAGCCTTAACTAATTCACCCCTCCACTTT.

The chain has TRBV27 and TRBJ2-7, with TRBD2 matching 8 bases. Germline V gene lookup returns CDR1 MNHEY and CDR2 SMNVEV (reference sequence). This CDR3 spans 14 amino acids. Unmatched junction bases numbered 7, after V lost 5 bases and J lost 4 bases. CDR3 sequence: CASSVSGKAYEQYF. The CDR3 DNA follows: TGTGCCAGCAGTGTTAGCGGGAAAGCGTACGAGCAGTACTTC.

The chain links TRBV2 to TRBJ1-3; D is uncertain. The CDR3 totals 18 residues. V lost 8 bases, J lost 0 bases, and 23 bases lay in between. The germline V gene encodes CDR1 SNHLY and CDR2 FYNNEI. CDR3 residues: CASGAGIWRASSGNTIYF. The CDR3 region has the DNA TGTGCCAGCGGCGCGGGAATATGGAGGGCGAGCTCTGGAAACACCATATATTTT.

This clone was observed once. J is TRBJ2-5 and V is TRBV29-1, with 8 bases aligning to TRBD1. The V and J ends lost 6 bases and 4 bases, in that order; junction bases with no gene match: 7. Germline assignment: CDR1 SQVTM and CDR2 ANQGSEA. This CDR3 has 13 residues. In nucleotides, the CDR3 is TGCAGCGTAGCCGACAGGGGAGCAGAGACCCAGTACTTC. Translation: CSVADRGAETQYF. The entire variable domain, with the rest obtained from reference TRBV29-1 and TRBJ2-5, is as follows: SAVISQKPSRDICQRGTSLTIQCQVDSQVTMMFWYRQQPGQSLTLIATANQGSEATYESGFVIDKFPISRPNLTFSTLTVSNMSPEDSSIYLCSVADRGAETQYFGPGTRLLVL.

V and J are TRBV6-2 or TRBV6-3 and TRBJ1-5, with 8 bases that match TRBD1. CDR1 MNHEY and CDR2 SVGEGT come from the germline V gene. The CDR3 consists of 15 residues. Trimming at V came to 5 bases and at J to 5 bases, leaving 8 bases not matched to a gene. The CDR3 DNA follows: TGTGCCAGCAGTGCCCCCCGGACAGGGCATCAGCCCCAGCATTTT. This codes for CASSAPRTGHQPQHF.

This chain links TRBV7-8 with TRBJ2-7; no firm D call. The ends were cut back, 1 base at V and 6 bases at J, with 10 bases in the middle. The CDR3 extends over 13 amino acids. The germline V gene encodes CDR1 SGHVS and CDR2 FQNEAQ. In DNA form, the CDR3 reads TGTGCCAGCAGCTTAGAACGGGTTTCCGAGCAGTACTTC. It specifies CASSLERVSEQYF.

The chain uses TRBV3-1 (or the pseudogene TRBV3-2) and TRBJ1-5, with D hard to call. V was trimmed by 1 base and J by 6 bases, leaving 7 bases between them. The germline V gene encodes CDR1 LGHDT and CDR2 YNNKEL (reference sequence). This CDR3 has 13 amino acids. In DNA form, the CDR3 reads TGTGCCAGCAGCCAAGGTACGGTTCAGCCCCAGCATTTT. Protein sequence: CASSQGTVQPQHF.

This clone was detected a few times. This CDR3 is CAWSKWGSSTDTQYF. The CDR3 nucleotides are TGTGCCTGGAGTAAATGGGGCAGTAGCACAGATACGCAGTATTTT. V gene TRBV30 combines with J gene TRBJ2-3, with a tentative D call TRBD1 (5 bases). The CDR3 length is 15 residues. The ends were cut back, 2 bases at V and 0 bases at J, with 12 bases in the middle. Germline CDR1 is GTSNPN and CDR2 is SVGIG (reference sequence).

This chain connects TRBV15 to TRBJ2-5; 11 positions agree with TRBD2. Per the germline V gene, CDR1 is LNHNV and CDR2 is YYDKDF (reference sequence). This CDR3 has 15 amino acids. V lost 5 bases and J lost 5; bases outside the gene matches: 7. The CDR3 DNA sequence: TGTGCCACCAGCGTGATACTAGCGGGGGTGGAGACCCAGTACTTC. Translation: CATSVILAGVETQYF. The full variable domain, with the rest looked up from reference TRBV15 and TRBJ2-5, is DAMVIQNPRYQVTQFGKPVTLSCSQTLNHNVMYWYQQKSSQAPKLLFHYYDKDFNNEADTPDNFQSRRPNTSFCFLDIRSPGLGDTAMYLCATSVILAGVETQYFGPGTRLLVL.

The genes are TRBV15 and TRBJ2-1; 7 bases match TRBD2. Germline CDR1 LNHNV, CDR2 YYDKDF (reference sequence). This CDR3 has 16 residues. J lost 6 bases, V lost 1 base, and 9 bases had no gene match. CDR3 sequence: CATSRGAGEGLNEQFF. CDR3 DNA sequence: TGTGCCACCAGCAGAGGTGCGGGAGAGGGACTCAATGAGCAGTTCTTC.

This clone was detected a few times. The CDR3 region has the DNA TGTGCCAGTAGAAGTTCTAGCGGGGGTCGCGATGAGCAGTTCTTC. It is translated as CASRSSSGGRDEQFF. V and J are TRBV19 and TRBJ2-1; 10 bases match TRBD2. The CDR3 contains 15 residues. Germline CDR1 is LNHDA and CDR2 is SQIVND (reference sequence). J lost 8 bases, V lost 6 bases, and 10 bases had no gene match.

The rearrangement links TRBV11-1 to TRBJ1-2; tentatively, D is TRBD1 (6 bases). V lost 3 bases and J 4 bases, leaving 9 bases between the germline ends. The CDR3 loop spans 13 amino acids. The germline gives CDR1 SGHAT, CDR2 FQDESV (reference sequence). The CDR3 protein is CASSLGAGYGYTF. The CDR3, as DNA: TGTGCCAGCAGCTTGGGGGCTGGCTATGGCTACACCTTC.

The chain is built from TRBV3-1 (or the pseudogene TRBV3-2) and TRBJ2-4, with 7 bases identical to TRBD1. J was trimmed by 8 bases and V by 4 bases; bases with no gene match: 2. CDR1 and CDR2 (germline): LGHDT, YNNKEL (reference sequence). The CDR3 extends over 12 amino acids. CDR3 nucleotides: TGTGCCAGCAGCCCCACAGGGGACATTCAGTACTTC. It yields the protein CASSPTGDIQYF.

V is TRBV6-6 and J is TRBJ1-1; a possible D gene is TRBD1 (5 bases). The CDR3 is 14 amino acids. Germline CDR1 MNHNY, CDR2 SVGAGI (reference sequence). V was cut by 6 bases and J by 1 base, with 12 bases left in between. The CDR3 is CASRSTQGNTEAFF. The CDR3 DNA reads TGTGCCAGCAGATCAACTCAGGGGAACACTGAAGCTTTCTTT.

The chain employs TRBV10-3 and TRBJ2-7; D is possibly TRBD2 (6 bases). Germline V gene sequence: CDR1 ENHRY, CDR2 SYGVKD. This CDR3 has 16 amino acids. V was clipped by 0 bases and J by 6 bases, with 18 bases between them. CDR3 sequence (DNA): TGTGCCATCAGTGAGTCGGGACTTCGTGGGTTTGGCGAGCAGTACTTC. It translates to CAISESGLRGFGEQYF.

To note about this clone: The same CDR3 can be traced to other DNA sequences in this sample. The gene calls are TRBV9 and TRBJ2-7; D is perhaps TRBD1 (6 bases). The CDR3 has 14 residues. Trimming stripped 0 bases from V and 4 bases from J, with 11 bases between. Germline CDR1 is SGDLS and CDR2 is YYNGEE. In DNA, the CDR3 is TGTGCCAGCAGCGTAGGGGCAGGGGCTTACGAGCAGTACTTC. Translation gives CASSVGAGAYEQYF.

The chain joins TRBV11-1 to TRBJ1-6; 7 bases fit TRBD1. The CDR3 consists of 16 residues. Germline V lookup: CDR1 SGHAT, CDR2 FQDESV (reference sequence). J lost 4 bases, V lost 4 bases, and 7 bases had no gene match. The CDR3 spells CASSSTGTDYNSPLHF. DNA of the CDR3: TGTGCCAGCAGCTCCACCGGGACAGATTATAATTCACCCCTCCACTTT.

CDR3 nucleotides: TGTGCCAGCAGTTTAGGGGGGGGGAGGTCACCCCTCCACTTT. Translation gives CASSLGGGRSPLHF. This chain links TRBV27 with TRBJ1-6; D is perhaps TRBD1 (5 bases). V was cut by 2 bases and J by 10 bases, with 12 bases left in between. The CDR3 loop spans 14 amino acids. Germline V CDR1 and CDR2: MNHEY, SMNVEV (reference sequence).

The chain joins TRBV2 to TRBJ2-2, with 7 positions matching TRBD1. V gave up 5 bases and J gave up 0 bases; unmatched junction bases: 3. Germline V gives CDR1 SNHLY, CDR2 FYNNEI. This CDR3 is 15 amino acids long. CDR3 DNA: TGTGCCAGCAGTTATGGGACAGCGAACACCGGGGAGCTGTTTTTT. Residues: CASSYGTANTGELFF. Complete variable domain (other parts from reference TRBV2 and TRBJ2-2): EPEVTQTPSHQVTQMGQEVILRCVPISNHLYFYWYRQILGQKVEFLVSFYNNEISEKSEIFDDQFSVERPDGSNFTLKIRSTKLEDSAMYFCASSYGTANTGELFFGEGSRLTVL.

The chain uses TRBV18 and TRBJ1-2; maybe TRBD1 (6 bases). V was shortened by 8 bases and J by 5 bases, with 21 bases between the two germline ends. This CDR3 region has 15 residues. CDR1 is KGHSH and CDR2 is LQKENI in the germline V gene. The CDR3 is CASLGSGRGDYGYTF. Written as DNA, the CDR3 is TGTGCCAGCCTTGGGTCGGGCAGGGGAGATTATGGCTACACCTTC.

The chain is built from TRBV28 and TRBJ1-2, with D uncertain. Germline V gives CDR1 MDHEN, CDR2 SYDVKM. CDR3 length: 9 amino acids. V was pared by 7 bases and J by 10 bases, with 7 bases between. CDR3 sequence: CASTPPYTF. The CDR3 nucleotides are TGTGCCAGCACTCCCCCCTACACCTTC.

V is TRBV4-1 and J is TRBJ1-2, with 8 bases fitting TRBD1. The length of the CDR3 is 15 residues. Germline CDR1 reads MGHRA; CDR2 reads YSYEKL. Trimming cost V 2 bases and J 9 bases; bases outside gene matches: 11. CDR3 nucleotides: TGCGCCAGCAGCCAAAATGTCGGACAGGGAAATAGCTACACCTTC. Protein: CASSQNVGQGNSYTF.

The chain recombines TRBV20-1 with TRBJ1-2; D call uncertain. Germline V lookup: CDR1 DFQATT, CDR2 SNEGSKA (reference sequence). With 6 bases removed from V and 8 bases from J, the gap between germline ends came to 13 bases. The CDR3 has 11 amino acids. CDR3 residues: CSAETPEGYTF. The DNA of the CDR3 is TGCAGTGCAGAGACACCTGAAGGCTACACCTTC.

The rearrangement links TRBV10-3 to TRBJ1-4; D ambiguous. Trimming stripped 10 bases from V and 1 base from J, with 10 bases between. Germline V gives CDR1 ENHRY, CDR2 SYGVKD. This CDR3 region has 13 residues. The CDR3, as DNA: TGTGCCACCCATAGTGGAACTAATGAAAAACTGTTTTTT. Translated, it gives CATHSGTNEKLFF.

The V and J genes are TRBV9 and TRBJ2-1, with 9 positions matching TRBD1. The CDR3 totals 16 residues. Trimming at V came to 3 bases and at J to 4 bases, leaving 8 bases not matched to a gene. The germline V gene encodes CDR1 SGDLS and CDR2 YYNGEE. Here the CDR3 reads CASSATGGAVYNEQFF. The CDR3 DNA reads as TGTGCCAGCAGCGCAACAGGGGGCGCGGTGTACAATGAGCAGTTCTTC.

This sequence joins TRBV5-6 and TRBJ1-5, with D perhaps TRBD1 (6 bases). The length of the CDR3 is 16 residues. Germline CDR1 and CDR2: SGHDT and YYEEEE. The V and J ends lost 0 bases and 7 bases respectively, with 17 bases between them. The DNA for the CDR3 is TGTGCCAGCAGCTTGGCGACAGGTCCTCCTACCCAGCCCCAGCATTTT. The encoded protein is CASSLATGPPTQPQHF. Based on the CDR3 plus reference TRBV5-6 and TRBJ1-5, the full variable domain is DAGVTQSPTHLIKTRGQQVTLRCSPKSGHDTVSWYQQALGQGPQFIFQYYEEEERQRGNFPDRFSGHQFPNYSSELNVNALLLGDSALYLCASSLATGPPTQPQHFGDGTRLSIL.

The rearrangement joins TRBV2 to TRBJ1-6; 7 bases are a match to TRBD1. This CDR3 has 14 residues. Per the germline V gene, CDR1 is SNHLY and CDR2 is FYNNEI. Losses at the gene ends were 6 bases for V and 11 bases for J; bases not matched to a gene: 10. CDR3: CASRLTGQVTPLHF. The CDR3 DNA is TGTGCCAGCAGACTCACTGGACAGGTCACACCCCTCCACTTT.